Below are 32 T cell receptor beta chains sequenced from a single sample in a study of cytomegalovirus exposure and HLA in healthy donors. Using immunoSEQ multiplex PCR, the repertoire was profiled, and TCRdb retains in-frame clones only, with some absent. Of 200,000 or so clones in the sample, roughly 84% were seen once. The material sequenced was PBMCs. These receptor sequences come from a woman aged 18-30 years in good health and CMV-seropositive.

The rearrangement uses TRBV27 and TRBJ2-3, with no clear D. The length of the CDR3 is 16 residues. CDR1 is MNHEY, CDR2 SMNVEV, per germline (reference sequence). V dropped 2 bases and J dropped 4 bases, with 16 bases sitting between them. The CDR3 here is CASSLGGNPPADTQYF. For the CDR3, the DNA is TGTGCCAGCAGTTTAGGCGGCAACCCGCCGGCAGATACGCAGTATTTT.

This sequence joins TRBV5-1 and TRBJ2-1; TRBD1 matches at 9 bases. J gave up 8 bases and V 4 bases, and 7 bases lay outside the gene matches. Looked up from germline, CDR1 is SGHRS and CDR2 is YFSETQ. The CDR3 covers 14 residues. The CDR3 is CASSHQDRGHEQFF. Here the CDR3 DNA reads TGCGCCAGCAGCCACCAGGACAGGGGCCATGAGCAGTTCTTC.

The rearrangement links TRBV6-4 to TRBJ1-2; D uncertain. The CDR3 runs to 14 residues. The germline gives CDR1 MRHNA, CDR2 SNTAGT. Trimming shortened V by 4 bases and J by 3 bases, and 12 bases separated the two germline ends. CDR3 region: CASSAIRCYYGYTF. The CDR3 bases are TGTGCCAGCAGTGCCATCAGGTGTTACTATGGCTACACCTTC.

The gene calls are TRBV27 and TRBJ2-7; D perhaps matches TRBD2 (6 bases). The germline V and J ends were trimmed by 6 bases and 3 bases, with 12 bases remaining between them. The CDR3 totals 13 residues. Germline V gene sequence: CDR1 MNHEY, CDR2 SMNVEV (reference sequence). In nucleotides, the CDR3 is TGTGCCAGCAGCGAGGGACTGAGCTACGAGCAGTACTTC. This gives the protein CASSEGLSYEQYF.

The rearrangement joins TRBV27 to TRBJ2-3; D not resolved. Germline-derived CDR1 and CDR2 are MNHEY and SMNVEV (reference sequence). This CDR3 has 11 residues. The V end was cut by 5 bases, the J end by 6 bases, with 6 bases between. The CDR3 is CASSTSDTQYF. Written as DNA, the CDR3 is TGTGCCAGCAGTACTTCTGATACGCAGTATTTT.

The V call is TRBV19, the J call TRBJ2-7; no firm D call. This CDR3 is built from 11 residues. V lost 5 bases and J lost 5, with 7 bases in between. The germline V gene has CDR1 LNHDA and CDR2 SQIVND (reference sequence). CDR3 DNA sequence: TGTGCCAGTAGTTTGGGCCACGAGCAGTACTTC. This encodes CASSLGHEQYF.

The rearrangement uses TRBV28 and TRBJ2-4, with D tentatively TRBD2 (6 bases). Trimming took 7 bases from V and 6 from J, leaving 16 bases between them. This CDR3 has 14 amino acids. Germline-derived CDR1 and CDR2 are MDHEN and SYDVKM. This chain's CDR3 is CASIRAGSGNIQYF. In DNA, the CDR3 is TGTGCCAGCATACGGGCCGGGAGTGGAAACATTCAGTACTTC.

The chain uses TRBV9 and TRBJ1-5; maybe TRBD1 (6 bases). Trimming stripped 3 bases from V and 4 bases from J, with 14 bases between. Germline V gene data show CDR1 as SGDLS and CDR2 as YYNGEE. The CDR3 totals 15 residues. The CDR3 region has the DNA TGTGCCAGCAGCGCCGAGGGACACAAAAATCAGCCCCAGCATTTT. Protein product: CASSAEGHKNQPQHF.

The chain recombines TRBV28 with TRBJ2-7; 7 positions agree with TRBD2. After removal of 3 bases from V and 5 bases from J, the junction contained 7 bases not matched to a gene. The CDR3 is 14 amino acids. The germline gives CDR1 MDHEN, CDR2 SYDVKM. Here the CDR3 DNA reads TGTGCCAGCAGTTTGTACGGACTAGACAACGAGCAGTACTTC. This sequence encodes CASSLYGLDNEQYF. Supplemented by reference TRBV28 and TRBJ2-7, the full variable domain reads DVKVTQSSRYLVKRTGEKVFLECVQDMDHENMFWYRQDPGLGLRLIYFSYDVKMKEKGDIPEGYSVSREKKERFSLILESASTNQTSMYLCASSLYGLDNEQYFGPGTRLTVT.

This chain uses TRBV19 with TRBJ1-2; TRBD1 is a possible D gene (5 bases). With 6 bases removed from V and 1 base from J, the gap between germline ends came to 21 bases. The CDR3 runs to 17 residues. The germline V gene encodes CDR1 LNHDA and CDR2 SQIVND (reference sequence). For the CDR3, the DNA is TGTGCCAGTAGCCCGAAGGGTGGCGGGGGTGGTAACTATGGCTACACCTTC. Protein: CASSPKGGGGGNYGYTF.

The V call is TRBV28, the J call TRBJ1-1, with 9 bases aligning to TRBD1. The junction had 3 bases not matched to a gene; V was cut back by 6 bases and J by 4 bases. There are 13 residues in the CDR3. CDR1 is MDHEN, CDR2 SYDVKM, per germline. CDR3 DNA: TGTGCCAGCAGGATGACAGGGGGCACTGAAGCTTTCTTT. Translation gives CASRMTGGTEAFF.

This chain joins TRBV28 and TRBJ2-7; D is possibly TRBD2 (5 bases). Trimming took off 3 bases at V and 0 bases at J, with 15 bases between the two ends. Germline V lookup: CDR1 MDHEN, CDR2 SYDVKM. There are 16 residues in the CDR3. This chain's CDR3 is CASSFPLAGNSYEQYF. In DNA, the CDR3 is TGTGCCAGCAGTTTCCCGCTAGCCGGTAACTCCTACGAGCAGTACTTC.

This clone appeared once. The rearrangement links TRBV19 to TRBJ2-3; 10 bases are shared with TRBD1. CDR3 length: 13 residues. Trimming removed 5 bases from V and 6 bases from J; junction bases left unmatched: 2. CDR1 and CDR2 from the germline V gene are LNHDA and SQIVND (reference sequence). The CDR3 DNA sequence: TGTGCCAGTAGTGACAGGGGGCTTGATACGCAGTATTTT. Residues: CASSDRGLDTQYF.

The gene calls are TRBV27 and TRBJ2-7; 8 bases agree with TRBD1. There are 15 residues in the CDR3. CDR1 and CDR2 from the germline V gene are MNHEY and SMNVEV (reference sequence). The J segment lost 2 bases and the V segment lost 0 bases, leaving 3 bases of the junction unmatched. CDR3 coding DNA: TGTGCCAGCAGTTTATCCCCGACAGGGGCCTACGAGCAGTACTTC. Protein product: CASSLSPTGAYEQYF.

The gene calls are TRBV30 and TRBJ1-5; 10 bases map to TRBD1. The germline gives CDR1 GTSNPN, CDR2 SVGIG (reference sequence). V trimming: 1 base; J trimming: 2 bases; junction bases outside the gene matches: 2. The CDR3 has 15 amino acids. The CDR3 protein is CAWSGQGAGNQPQHF. CDR3 DNA: TGTGCCTGGAGTGGACAGGGGGCAGGCAATCAGCCCCAGCATTTT.

This chain connects TRBV6-1 to TRBJ1-2; 7 bases are shared with TRBD1. Germline-derived CDR1 and CDR2 are MNHNS and SASEGT. The CDR3 extends over 16 amino acids. V lost 0 bases and J lost 7; bases outside the gene matches: 11. In DNA form, the CDR3 reads TGTGCCAGCAGTGAAGCGCTCAAGACAGGGTTAGGTGGCTACACCTTC. Translating it yields CASSEALKTGLGGYTF.

V gene TRBV9 combines with J gene TRBJ2-5; 10 nucleotides match TRBD2. This CDR3 has 14 residues. The V and J ends lost 4 bases and 3 bases, in that order; junction bases with no gene match: 3. Germline V CDR1 and CDR2: SGDLS, YYNGEE. CDR3 residues: CASSRTSGEETQYF. In DNA, the CDR3 is TGTGCCAGCAGCCGGACTAGCGGAGAAGAGACCCAGTACTTC.

This chain's CDR3 is CASRDSEAFF. CDR3 sequence (DNA): TGTGCCAGTAGGGACAGCGAAGCTTTCTTT. The chain employs TRBV19 and TRBJ1-1; the D gene is possibly TRBD1 (6 bases). V was cut by 6 bases and J by 8 bases, with 7 bases left in between. Germline V gene sequence: CDR1 LNHDA, CDR2 SQIVND (reference sequence). The CDR3 loop spans 10 amino acids.

This clone was detected only once. The genes are TRBV28 and TRBJ1-1; TRBD1 aligns across 10 bases. This CDR3 is 15 amino acids long. J gave up 5 bases and V 8 bases, and 11 bases lay outside the gene matches. Germline V CDR1 and CDR2: MDHEN, SYDVKM. The CDR3 is CASGGQGVGGTEAFF. The CDR3 coding sequence is TGTGCCAGCGGCGGACAGGGGGTCGGGGGGACTGAAGCTTTCTTT.

In nucleotides, the CDR3 is TGTGCCAGCAGCTCGGACTGGGTCTCCTACAATGAGCAGTTCTTC. It is translated as CASSSDWVSYNEQFF. The chain uses TRBV5-6 and TRBJ2-1, with a weak D call TRBD2 (5 bases). V was cut by 3 bases and J by 0 bases, with 10 bases left in between. CDR1 SGHDT and CDR2 YYEEEE come from the germline V gene. This CDR3 spans 15 amino acids.

This clone appeared a single time. V is TRBV28 and J is TRBJ2-2, with D maybe TRBD1 (6 bases). CDR3 length equals 15 residues. CDR1 and CDR2 from the germline V gene are MDHEN and SYDVKM. V was pared by 3 bases and J by 6 bases, with 14 bases between. The CDR3 nucleotides read TGTGCCAGCAGTTTCCGTAGCGAGGGGGCCGGGGAGCTGTTTTTT. Amino acid sequence: CASSFRSEGAGELFF.

The chain has TRBV5-1 and TRBJ1-1; 7 positions agree with TRBD1. The V gene end was trimmed by 7 bases and the J gene end by 1 base; junction bases not matched to a gene: 10. CDR3 length equals 15 residues. The germline V gene has CDR1 SGHRS and CDR2 YFSETQ. CDR3 sequence (DNA): TGCGCCAGCCTACCAGGGGGGCTCACGAACACTGAAGCTTTCTTT. It codes for CASLPGGLTNTEAFF.

The chain links TRBV5-1 to TRBJ2-4, with a weak D call TRBD2 (6 bases). This CDR3 has 16 amino acids. The V and J ends lost 5 bases and 6 bases respectively, with 21 bases between them. The germline gives CDR1 SGHRS, CDR2 YFSETQ. The CDR3 DNA follows: TGCGCCAGCAGTTACCGGACTTCCTACGGGAGAAACATTCAGTACTTC. Its protein is CASSYRTSYGRNIQYF.

The rearrangement links TRBV27 to TRBJ2-1; 10 bases align to TRBD2. The CDR3 runs 15 residues. The V and J ends lost 3 bases and 10 bases, in that order; junction bases with no gene match: 9. Germline CDR1 and CDR2: MNHEY and SMNVEV (reference sequence). The CDR3 DNA follows: TGTGCCAGCAGTTTTGGTCAGCGGGAGGGCCGAGAGCAGTTCTTC. This codes for CASSFGQREGREQFF.

The rearrangement joins TRBV30 to TRBJ2-7, with 9 bases fitting TRBD1. Germline V gives CDR1 GTSNPN, CDR2 SVGIG (reference sequence). This CDR3 is built from 15 residues. The V gene end was trimmed by 3 bases and the J gene end by 7 bases; junction bases not matched to a gene: 13. In DNA, the CDR3 is TGTGCCTGGAGCATAGGGGGGACAGGGTCGTTGGAGCAGTACTTC. Encoded protein: CAWSIGGTGSLEQYF.

J is TRBJ2-2 and V is TRBV5-1; 10 nucleotides match TRBD1. This CDR3 spans 15 amino acids. Germline V CDR1 and CDR2: SGHRS, YFSETQ. Trimming at V came to 4 bases and at J to 4 bases, leaving 4 bases not matched to a gene. Written as DNA, the CDR3 is TGCGCCAGCAGCCAATGGGACAGGGGCACCGGGGAGCTGTTTTTT. Amino acids: CASSQWDRGTGELFF.

The chain uses TRBV7-3 and TRBJ1-5; TRBD1 aligns across 7 bases. The CDR3 runs 14 residues. J lost 4 bases, V lost 5 bases, and 5 bases had no gene match. Germline CDR1 SGHTA, CDR2 FQGTGA. The chain's CDR3 is CASSPTGTNQPQHF. The CDR3 region has the DNA TGTGCCAGCAGCCCGACAGGGACTAATCAGCCCCAGCATTTT.

The genes are TRBV5-4 and TRBJ1-1, with 9 bases that match TRBD1. CDR1 and CDR2 from the germline V gene are SGHNT and YYREEE (reference sequence). V dropped 2 bases and J dropped 2; count of bases not matched to a gene: 7. There are 16 residues in the CDR3. CDR3 nucleotides: TGTGCCAGCAGCTTTCCGGGACAGGGAGGAAACACTGAAGCTTTCTTT. Its translation is CASSFPGQGGNTEAFF.

Details on this clone: Other DNA sequences in this sample translate to the same CDR3. The rearrangement links TRBV7-2 to TRBJ1-4; 7 positions agree with TRBD1. This CDR3 is built from 14 residues. V was clipped by 1 base and J by 5 bases; unmatched bases: 1. The germline gives CDR1 SGHTA, CDR2 FQGNSA. The CDR3 nucleotides read TGTGCCAGCAGCTTAGACAGGGGAAATGAAAAACTGTTTTTT. Residues: CASSLDRGNEKLFF.

The chain employs TRBV4-1 and TRBJ2-5; 13 bases agree with TRBD2. The V and J ends lost 4 bases and 7 bases, in that order; junction bases with no gene match: 12. This CDR3 has 17 amino acids. From germline, CDR1 is MGHRA and CDR2 YSYEKL. DNA for the CDR3: TGCGCCAGCAGCCGCGGGGAGACTAGCGGGAGGCTCGGGACCCAGTACTTC. It codes for CASSRGETSGRLGTQYF.

V is TRBV27 and J is TRBJ2-3; D may be TRBD2 (5 bases). V was clipped by 6 bases and J by 0 bases, with 10 bases between them. Germline lookup yields CDR1 MNHEY and CDR2 SMNVEV (reference sequence). The CDR3 contains 14 residues. This chain's CDR3 is CASRSGVSTDTQYF. The CDR3 region has the DNA TGTGCCAGCAGGAGCGGAGTTAGCACAGATACGCAGTATTTT.

V is TRBV2 and J is TRBJ1-1; D possibly corresponds to TRBD1 (5 bases). The germline gives CDR1 SNHLY, CDR2 FYNNEI. This CDR3 region has 14 residues. V was shortened by 10 bases and J by 1 base, with 16 bases between the two germline ends. The DNA for the CDR3 is TGTGCCACTAACAGGCAGCTATCGAACACTGAAGCTTTCTTT. Translated: CATNRQLSNTEAFF. The entire variable domain, with the rest obtained from reference TRBV2 and TRBJ1-1, is as follows: EPEVTQTPSHQVTQMGQEVILRCVPISNHLYFYWYRQILGQKVEFLVSFYNNEISEKSEIFDDQFSVERPDGSNFTLKIRSTKLEDSAMYFCATNRQLSNTEAFFGQGTRLTVV.